Each of the 32 T cell receptor beta chains below was sequenced from the same sample in a study of T-cell memory formation after mild COVID-19 (dated by TCRdb to the early 2020s). Library method: 5' RACE. Sequencing was carried out with an Illumina NovaSeq 6000. The raw public data were reprocessed by TCRdb itself: fastp quality trimming at Q25, MiXCR clonotype calling, in-frame beta chains only. Entries that share a CDR3 protein sequence are merged under the most common genes and DNA. In all, the sample holds about 350,000 distinct CDR3 sequences, and about an eighth of those were seen once. About a fifth of the sample is held by the ten biggest clonotypes. The specimen was PBMCs or a T cell subset sorted from them (not recorded which). The source is a man younger than 30 who had mild COVID-19 (a few samples of this study predate the infection). The sample titles of this study are shuffled in the database, so cell type and time point are left out; the donor was told from shared clones.

This clonotype was found a few times. The chain uses TRBV28 and TRBJ1-3; TRBD1 is a possible D gene (5 bases). V lost 6 bases and J 0 bases, leaving 15 bases between the germline ends. CDR1 MDHEN and CDR2 SYDVKM come from the germline V gene. The CDR3 is 16 residues long. CDR3: CASRTLAGHSGNTIYF. DNA of the CDR3: TGTGCCAGCAGGACCCTCGCCGGACACTCTGGAAACACCATATATTTT.

The rearrangement links TRBV7-2 to TRBJ2-1; 9 positions match TRBD2. Germline assignment: CDR1 SGHTA and CDR2 FQGNSA. The CDR3 contains 15 residues. Unmatched junction bases numbered 4, after V lost 1 base and J lost 6 bases. The CDR3 sequence is CASSLGGGEGNEQFF. CDR3 nucleotide sequence: TGTGCCAGCAGCTTAGGCGGGGGGGAAGGCAATGAGCAGTTCTTC.

The table lists this clonotype with many counts. The V gene is TRBV6-5, the J gene TRBJ2-3; D is unresolved. The length of the CDR3 is 15 residues. V shed 5 bases and J shed 0 bases, with 12 bases lying between them. Germline loops: CDR1 MNHEY, CDR2 SVGAGI. In DNA form, the CDR3 reads TGTGCCAGCAGTCGGGCCCTTGTGAGCACAGATACGCAGTATTTT. It codes for CASSRALVSTDTQYF.

V gene TRBV6-1 combines with J gene TRBJ1-5; 7 bases line up with TRBD1. V shed 3 bases and J 8 bases; nucleotides not matched to a gene: 7. Germline values: CDR1 MNHNS, CDR2 SASEGT. The CDR3 is made up of 14 amino acids. CDR3 DNA sequence: TGTGCCAGCAGTGAGGGAGGGGGCATGGAGCCCCAGCATTTT. Its protein product is CASSEGGGMEPQHF.

The DNA for the CDR3 is TGCAGTGCTAGCGGGGGGCGTTACACTGAAGCTTTCTTT. Its protein is CSASGGRYTEAFF. The rearrangement joins TRBV20-1 to TRBJ1-1, with D tentatively TRBD1 (6 bases). This CDR3 spans 13 amino acids. V was trimmed by 3 bases and J by 3 bases, leaving 11 bases between them. From germline, CDR1 is DFQATT and CDR2 SNEGSKA (reference sequence).

The J gene is TRBJ2-3, the V gene TRBV12-3 or TRBV12-4, with D tentatively TRBD1 (6 bases). Trimming left V 7 bases short and J 0 bases short, with 11 bases between. The CDR3 consists of 14 residues. The chain's CDR3 is CASKQQGSTDTQYF. The DNA for the CDR3 is TGTGCCAGCAAGCAACAGGGAAGCACAGATACGCAGTATTTT.

Notes on this clonotype: The germline gene is not matched at one end of the junction; a read error may be the cause. The CDR3 coding sequence is TGTGCCAGCGCACCTAATTCTCCGGAGACCCAGTACTTC. Translating gives CASAPNSPETQYF. The genes are TRBV18 and TRBJ2-5, with no clear D. The CDR3 length is 13 residues. CDR1 is KGHSH and CDR2 is LQKENI in the germline V gene.

The chain recombines TRBV12-3 or TRBV12-4 with TRBJ1-5; D unclear. V lost 4 bases to trimming and J lost 8 bases, with 15 bases between them. The CDR3 loop spans 14 amino acids. The CDR3 spells CASSSSGSGEPQHF. For the CDR3, the DNA is TGTGCCAGCAGTTCTAGCGGGTCCGGGGAGCCCCAGCATTTT.

This clonotype was counted many times. This sequence joins TRBV5-1 and TRBJ1-1, with D unclear. V lost 3 bases and J lost 5, with 14 bases in between. This CDR3 contains 14 residues. Germline-derived CDR1 and CDR2 are SGHRS and YFSETQ. CDR3 sequence reads: CASSSRAGETEAFF. CDR3 coding DNA: TGCGCCAGCAGCTCCCGGGCCGGCGAGACTGAAGCTTTCTTT.

In its sample, this clonotype was seen a few times. The chain recombines TRBV29-1 with TRBJ2-1; no clear D. Germline V lookup: CDR1 SQVTM, CDR2 ANQGSEA. V was clipped by 3 bases and J by 4 bases, with 16 bases between them. CDR3 size: 15 residues. This chain's CDR3 is CSVDSGYGRYNEQFF. Written as DNA, the CDR3 is TGCAGCGTTGATTCCGGGTACGGTAGGTACAATGAGCAGTTCTTC.

V gene TRBV4-1 combines with J gene TRBJ2-7, with D possibly TRBD2 on 6 matching bases. Germline V gene sequence: CDR1 MGHRA, CDR2 YSYEKL. V lost 4 bases and J 2 bases, leaving 18 bases between the germline ends. This CDR3 region has 16 residues. The CDR3 loop is CASSLMSGTGPYEQYV. CDR3 coding DNA: TGCGCCAGCAGCCTCATGTCCGGGACTGGCCCCTACGAGCAGTACGTC.

The rearrangement uses TRBV5-5 and TRBJ2-7, with unresolved D. The CDR3 extends over 17 amino acids. Germline CDR1 SGHKS, CDR2 YYEKEE (reference sequence). With 0 bases removed from V and 0 bases from J, the gap between germline ends came to 16 bases. For the CDR3, the DNA is TGTGCCAGCAGCTTGGGGCTCGGCGGATCAAGCTCCTACGAGCAGTACTTC. It translates to CASSLGLGGSSSYEQYF.

This clonotype has a handful of counts. The rearrangement links TRBV12-3 or TRBV12-4 to TRBJ1-6; D is possibly TRBD1 (5 bases). The CDR3 loop spans 13 amino acids. The ends were cut back, 3 bases at V and 6 bases at J, with 6 bases in the middle. CDR3 DNA: TGTGCCAGCAGTTTCGGGGCTAATTCACCCCTCCACTTT. Translating it yields CASSFGANSPLHF.

CDR3 in DNA: TGTGCTAGTGGTTTGGGCCGGGGAGAGACCCAGTACTTC. This encodes CASGLGRGETQYF. J is TRBJ2-5 and V is TRBV12-5; TRBD2 might be the D (5 bases). V was trimmed by 1 base and J by 4 bases, leaving 7 bases between them. Germline V gene sequence: CDR1 LGHNT, CDR2 FRNRAP. The CDR3 is 13 residues long.

Ten or more counts support this clonotype. The gene calls are TRBV5-1 and TRBJ2-1, with D hard to call. The CDR3 sequence is 14 residues long. V was trimmed by 0 bases and J by 9 bases, leaving 13 bases between them. Germline CDR1 is SGHRS and CDR2 is YFSETQ. CDR3 amino acids: CASSLAALGGEQFF. CDR3 nucleotide sequence: TGCGCCAGCAGCTTGGCCGCCCTCGGCGGTGAGCAGTTCTTC.

This clonotype was counted a few times. The rearrangement links TRBV7-2 to TRBJ1-2; 12 bases are a match to TRBD1. The germline V gene has CDR1 SGHTA and CDR2 FQGNSA. The V gene end was trimmed by 4 bases and the J gene end by 5 bases; junction bases not matched to a gene: 8. This CDR3 has 16 amino acids. The chain's CDR3 is CASSSPGQGAIYGYTF. The CDR3 DNA follows: TGTGCCAGCAGCTCTCCGGGACAGGGGGCGATTTATGGCTACACCTTC.

The rearrangement links TRBV7-8 to TRBJ1-5, with TRBD1 matching over 8 bases. The V segment lost 2 bases and the J segment 0 bases; nucleotides outside the gene matches: 6. The CDR3 extends over 17 amino acids. CDR1 and CDR2 (germline): SGHVS, FQNEAQ. CDR3 sequence (DNA): TGTGCCAGCAGCTTACTGGGACAGGCGTATAGCAATCAGCCCCAGCATTTT. Amino acid sequence: CASSLLGQAYSNQPQHF.

In this sample, this clonotype turned up a few times. The rearrangement joins TRBV10-3 to TRBJ2-1, with 10 bases lining up with TRBD2. The ends lost 4 bases at V and 8 bases at J; junction bases unmatched: 5. This CDR3 region has 14 residues. The germline V gene encodes CDR1 ENHRY and CDR2 SYGVKD. The CDR3: CAISGAGGRDEQFF. The CDR3 coding sequence is TGTGCCATCAGTGGAGCGGGGGGGCGGGATGAGCAGTTCTTC.

Only a few counts were recorded for this clonotype. The chain recombines TRBV5-1 with TRBJ2-7, with a tentative D call TRBD2 (5 bases). Per the germline V gene, CDR1 is SGHRS and CDR2 is YFSETQ. V lost 6 bases, J lost 7 bases, and 11 bases lay in between. The CDR3 runs 11 residues. The CDR3 nucleotides are TGCGCCAGCAAATTTTCGGGGGAGCAGTACTTC. This gives the protein CASKFSGEQYF.

The table lists this clonotype with a few counts. This rearrangement joins TRBV28 to TRBJ1-5; no firm D call. The CDR3 is 17 amino acids. Looked up from germline, CDR1 is MDHEN and CDR2 is SYDVKM. Trimming took 1 base from V and 0 from J, leaving 13 bases between them. The DNA of the CDR3 is TGTGCCAGCAGTTTATTCAACTTGGACCCTAGCAATCAGCCCCAGCATTTT. Translated, it gives CASSLFNLDPSNQPQHF.

This clonotype was detected only a few times. The genes are TRBV10-3 and TRBJ2-2; D remains ambiguous. Deletions cut 5 bases from V and 5 bases from J, with 18 bases between. CDR1 ENHRY and CDR2 SYGVKD come from the germline V gene. The CDR3 totals 16 residues. For the CDR3, the DNA is TGTGCCATCAGTCCGCACGGGCGAGATAGTACCGGGGAGCTGTTTTTT. Protein product: CAISPHGRDSTGELFF.

The chain is built from TRBV4-2 and TRBJ2-1; the D is unclear. Between the trimmed V and J ends, which lost 7 bases and 6 bases, there was a span of 10 bases. The CDR3 is 12 residues long. CDR1 and CDR2 from the germline V gene are LGHNA and YNFKEQ. CDR3 residues: CASIGVSNEQFF. CDR3 in DNA: TGTGCCAGCATTGGGGTGTCCAATGAGCAGTTCTTC.

This chain joins TRBV10-1 and TRBJ1-1; no definite D call. Germline loops: CDR1 WNHNN, CDR2 SYGVQD (reference sequence). The CDR3 totals 15 residues. V was trimmed by 4 bases and J by 0 bases, leaving 12 bases between them. CDR3 nucleotides: TGCGCCAGCAGTGTCGAACGGGGAGTGAACACTGAAGCTTTCTTT. It encodes CASSVERGVNTEAFF.

The chain recombines TRBV28 with TRBJ1-1, with D maybe TRBD1 (6 bases). Germline lookup yields CDR1 MDHEN and CDR2 SYDVKM. The CDR3 has 15 residues. The V and J ends lost 6 bases and 8 bases respectively, with 22 bases between them. The CDR3 DNA reads TGTGCCAGCAGAAGTCTTAAGGGGGGGCGCGGGGAAGCTTTCTTT. Encoded protein: CASRSLKGGRGEAFF.

This clonotype occurred a few times. The rearrangement links TRBV19 to TRBJ2-7; D unresolved. The germline V gene encodes CDR1 LNHDA and CDR2 SQIVND (reference sequence). CDR3 length: 12 amino acids. The V end lost 4 bases, the J end lost 3 bases, and 7 bases lay between the germline ends. Written as DNA, the CDR3 is TGTGCCAGTAGTAGCGGATTCTACGAGCAGTACTTC. Amino acids: CASSSGFYEQYF.

This clonotype was observed a few times. The chain combines TRBV6-2 or TRBV6-3 with TRBJ1-1; D remains unclear. Trimming cost V 6 bases and J 1 base, with 12 bases left between them. CDR3 size: 14 residues. Per the germline V gene, CDR1 is MNHEY and CDR2 is SVGEGT. The CDR3 DNA reads as TGTGCCAGCAGAACACCTCAAGAGAACACTGAAGCTTTCTTT. Translated, it gives CASRTPQENTEAFF.

This chain connects TRBV28 to TRBJ1-1; the match to TRBD1 covers 8 bases. Germline V lookup: CDR1 MDHEN, CDR2 SYDVKM. The CDR3 loop spans 15 amino acids. J was trimmed by 1 base and V by 2 bases; bases with no gene match: 3. CDR3 residues: CASSLPGQGNTEAFF. The CDR3 nucleotides read TGTGCCAGCAGTTTACCCGGACAGGGGAACACTGAAGCTTTCTTT.

This clonotype was counted between two and nine times. V usage is TRBV20-1 and J usage is TRBJ1-1, with no clear D. This CDR3 contains 13 residues. Germline lookup yields CDR1 DFQATT and CDR2 SNEGSKA (reference sequence). V lost 0 bases and J 2 bases, leaving 7 bases between the germline ends. CDR3 region: CSAREGGNTEAFF. The CDR3 coding sequence is TGCAGTGCTAGAGAGGGCGGAAACACTGAAGCTTTCTTT.

This clonotype occurred a few times. This chain uses TRBV4-1 with TRBJ2-1; no clear D. V shed 1 base and J shed 8 bases, with 15 bases lying between them. The CDR3 is made up of 15 amino acids. Germline V lookup: CDR1 MGHRA, CDR2 YSYEKL. CDR3 nucleotide sequence: TGCGCCAGCAGCCAAGTCGTGGCCACTCGGGATGAGCAGTTCTTC. Its translation is CASSQVVATRDEQFF.

The chain combines TRBV7-9 with TRBJ2-7, with 13 bases aligning to TRBD2. CDR1 and CDR2 (germline): SEHNR, FQNEAQ (reference sequence). The CDR3 is 17 amino acids. V was pared by 5 bases and J by 1 base, with 8 bases of the junction left unmatched. CDR3 residues: CASSRGTSGERSYEQYV. The CDR3 DNA follows: TGTGCCAGCAGCCGCGGGACTAGCGGGGAAAGGTCCTACGAGCAGTACGTC.

The genes are TRBV5-5 and TRBJ2-3, with TRBD2 matching over 8 bases. Germline loops: CDR1 SGHKS, CDR2 YYEKEE (reference sequence). Trimming took 0 bases from V and 8 from J; bases not matched to a gene: 17. The CDR3 is 18 amino acids. The CDR3 DNA reads as TGTGCCAGCAGCTTGGCCAGGCGGGGGGTGGAGGCCGCAGGTACGCAGTATTTT. Protein: CASSLARRGVEAAGTQYF.

This clonotype was observed a few times. The chain carries TRBV7-9 and TRBJ2-5; D possibly corresponds to TRBD2 (6 bases). V gave up 5 bases and J gave up 7 bases, with 11 bases separating them. The CDR3 sequence is 12 residues long. CDR1 is SEHNR, CDR2 FQNEAQ, per germline (reference sequence). The CDR3 reads CASSAGTATQYF. The CDR3 coding sequence is TGTGCCAGCAGCGCAGGGACTGCGACCCAGTACTTC.